The rows below give T cell receptor beta chains drawn from one sample of a study of human thymus T cells. The table came from immunoSEQ multiplex PCR; TCRdb's copy has only in-frame clones and leaves some out. The sample records around 120,000 clones, around 94% being singletons. The sequenced sample was thymus tissue. The receptors were gathered from a boy under two years old with a congenital heart defect but otherwise immunologically healthy. Both conserved end residues are part of each CDR3. The order of the fields is clone size, J gene, V gene, D gene, CDR3 protein, CDR3 DNA. D genes are given only for firm matches. Clone size is shown for a subset of rows, as once, few, many or a class of expanded clone.

-	TRBJ1-6	TRBV6-1	-	CASSQGRRSSSYNSPLHF	TGTGCCAGCAGTCAAGGACGACGGTCTAGCTCCTATAATTCACCCCTCCACTTT
-	TRBJ2-5	TRBV29-1	TRBD1	CSVRTGGRRETQYF	TGCAGCGTTCGGACAGGGGGCCGCCGGGAGACCCAGTACTTC
few	TRBJ1-6	TRBV7-2	-	CASSFSLAKYSPLHF	TGTGCCAGCAGCTTTTCGTTGGCTAAATATTCACCCCTCCACTTT
-	TRBJ2-3	TRBV18	TRBD1	CASSEIQGKDTQYF	TGTGCCAGCTCCGAAATACAGGGGAAGGATACGCAGTATTTT
-	TRBJ2-3	TRBV5-6	TRBD2	CASRRLATDTQYF	TGTGCCAGTCGTAGACTAGCCACAGATACGCAGTATTTT
-	TRBJ1-2	TRBV14	-	CASSQDGGRTDVPTLPSYGYTF	TGTGCCAGCAGCCAAGATGGGGGCAGGACCGACGTACCCACCTTACCCTCTTATGGCTACACCTTC
-	TRBJ2-6	TRBV28	-	CASKGGGPGANVLTF	TGTGCCAGCAAAGGTGGGGGGCCCGGGGCCAACGTCCTGACTTTC
-	TRBJ2-7	TRBV14	TRBD1	CASRDRRSYEQYF	TGTGCCAGCCGGGACAGGCGGTCCTACGAGCAGTACTTC
-	TRBJ2-5	TRBV4-2	TRBD2	CASSQDQRGGRETQYF	TGTGCCAGCAGCCAAGATCAGCGGGGGGGCCGGGAGACCCAGTACTTC
-	TRBJ1-2	TRBV7-3	-	CASSLRGGSNYGYTF	TGTGCCAGCAGCTTAAGGGGGGGCTCAAACTATGGCTACACCTTC
-	TRBJ1-1	TRBV30	-	CAPRALTTEAFF	TGTGCCCCCAGGGCATTGACCACTGAAGCTTTCTTT
-	TRBJ1-2	TRBV4-2	-	CASSRRANYGYTF	TGTGCCAGCAGCCGACGAGCTAACTATGGCTACACCTTC
-	TRBJ1-2	TRBV28	-	CASRQRAAGYTF	TGTGCCAGCCGCCAAAGGGCCGCGGGCTACACCTTC
-	TRBJ2-3	TRBV9	TRBD2	CASSLLAGETDTQYF	TGTGCCAGCAGTCTCTTAGCGGGGGAGACAGATACGCAGTATTTT
-	TRBJ1-1	TRBV7-9	-	CASSYRTLEAFF	TGTGCCAGCAGCTACCGGACCCTTGAAGCTTTCTTT
-	TRBJ2-7	TRBV28	TRBD1	CASSPRDSSYEQYF	TGTGCCAGCAGCCCTAGGGACAGCTCCTACGAGCAGTACTTC
-	TRBJ1-2	TRBV12-5	-	CASVLEGSLGYGYTF	TGTGCTAGTGTCCTGGAGGGCAGCCTTGGGTATGGCTACACCTTC
-	TRBJ1-2	TRBV20-1	-	CSASREGYTF	TGCAGTGCTAGCAGGGAAGGCTACACCTTC
-	TRBJ1-1	TRBV6-5	-	CASSPGAVGLNEAFF	TGTGCCAGCAGTCCCGGGGCGGTAGGTCTCAATGAAGCTTTCTTT
-	TRBJ1-1	TRBV28	-	CASSSAGDNEAEAFF	TGTGCCAGCAGTTCGGCAGGGGACAACGAGGCTGAAGCTTTCTTT
-	TRBJ2-5	TRBV4-2	TRBD2	CASSQAGLAAQETQYF	TGTGCCAGCAGCCAAGCCGGACTAGCGGCCCAAGAGACCCAGTACTTC
-	TRBJ1-5	TRBV15	-	CATSREKGRRGNQPQHF	TGTGCCACCAGCAGAGAGAAGGGACGACGGGGCAATCAGCCCCAGCATTTT